The 8 T cell receptor beta chains presented below share a single source sample, sequenced in a study of T cell repertoires in cytomegalovirus infection. Each CDR3 protein is one row after TCRdb ran MiXCR on the reads. The sample yields about 140,000 distinct CDR3 sequences, 5% to 6.5% seen once. Specimen: PBMCs. The receptors derive from a human donor in good health (CMV status not recorded). Some clones in this sample may be carry-over from other donors' samples.

This clonotype was observed at least ten times. The V and J genes are TRBV29-1 and TRBJ1-1, with D hard to call. Germline V CDR1 and CDR2: SQVTM, ANQGSEA. The V end lost 6 bases, the J end lost 0 bases, and 17 bases lay between the germline ends. This CDR3 has 15 residues. CDR3 region: CSVRPQRNMNTEAFF. CDR3 nucleotide sequence: TGCAGCGTCCGCCCCCAGAGGAACATGAACACTGAAGCTTTCTTT.

This clonotype has ten or more counts. The J gene is TRBJ2-3, the V gene TRBV7-2; 7 bases are a match to TRBD2. This CDR3 spans 16 amino acids. Germline trimming cut 0 bases from V and 6 bases from J; bases unmatched to any gene: 9. Germline-derived CDR1 and CDR2 are SGHTA and FQGNSA. The CDR3 DNA follows: TGTGCCAGCAGCTTAGCGCTCGGGCGGGGGAGTGATACGCAGTATTTT. It specifies CASSLALGRGSDTQYF.

This clonotype occurred many times. An end of the junction differs from the germline gene, which may be a read error. The chain recombines TRBV7-7 with TRBJ1-3; tentatively, D is TRBD1 (5 bases). The germline V gene has CDR1 SSHAT and CDR2 FNYEAQ (reference sequence). This CDR3 spans 16 amino acids. Here the CDR3 reads CASSFGTPDSGNTIYF. CDR3 sequence (DNA): TGTGCTAGCAGCTTCGGGACTCCGGACTCTGGAAACACCATATATTTT.

This clonotype has a handful of counts. V usage is TRBV5-6 and J usage is TRBJ2-3; 8 bases map to TRBD2. Germline V gene sequence: CDR1 SGHDT, CDR2 YYEEEE. The CDR3 consists of 15 residues. Germline trimming cut 4 bases from V and 6 bases from J; bases unmatched to any gene: 10. The CDR3 DNA reads TGTGCCAGCAGCCAGACGGGAGGGGCGGCGGATACGCAGTATTTT. Translated: CASSQTGGAADTQYF.

This clonotype was seen more than once but under ten times. The V gene is TRBV12-5, the J gene TRBJ1-2; maybe TRBD1 (6 bases). CDR1 and CDR2 from the germline V gene are LGHNT and FRNRAP. The V gene lost 5 bases and the J gene lost 6 bases, with 16 bases spanning the gap. The CDR3 covers 14 residues. This CDR3 reads CASGLLPAGDGYTF. The CDR3 DNA reads as TGTGCTAGTGGTCTCCTCCCCGCAGGGGATGGCTACACCTTC.

This clonotype came up many times. This chain connects TRBV7-2 to TRBJ2-3, with 10 bases identical to TRBD2. V was pared by 8 bases and J by 4 bases, with 6 bases of the junction left unmatched. The germline gives CDR1 SGHTA, CDR2 FQGNSA. The CDR3 covers 14 residues. The CDR3 region is CASAPGLASDTQYF. Here the CDR3 DNA reads TGTGCCAGCGCCCCGGGACTAGCGTCAGATACGCAGTATTTT.

The V call is TRBV20-1, the J call TRBJ2-2; TRBD1 agrees at 7 bases. This CDR3 is built from 14 residues. Germline V gives CDR1 DFQATT, CDR2 SNEGSKA (reference sequence). The V and J ends lost 5 bases and 4 bases, in that order; junction bases with no gene match: 7. CDR3 sequence reads: CSALSGGGTGELFF. The CDR3 nucleotides are TGCAGTGCTCTCTCAGGGGGTGGCACCGGGGAGCTGTTTTTT.

This clonotype came up a few times. This chain joins TRBV28 and TRBJ2-1; TRBD1 matches at 7 bases. V lost 10 bases, J lost 7 bases, and 16 bases stayed unmatched. The CDR3 covers 15 residues. CDR1 is MDHEN and CDR2 is SYDVKM in the germline V gene. For the CDR3, the DNA is TGTGCCACCGCCACAGGGGAACGGTTTGGGAATGAGCAGTTCTTC. This gives the protein CATATGERFGNEQFF.